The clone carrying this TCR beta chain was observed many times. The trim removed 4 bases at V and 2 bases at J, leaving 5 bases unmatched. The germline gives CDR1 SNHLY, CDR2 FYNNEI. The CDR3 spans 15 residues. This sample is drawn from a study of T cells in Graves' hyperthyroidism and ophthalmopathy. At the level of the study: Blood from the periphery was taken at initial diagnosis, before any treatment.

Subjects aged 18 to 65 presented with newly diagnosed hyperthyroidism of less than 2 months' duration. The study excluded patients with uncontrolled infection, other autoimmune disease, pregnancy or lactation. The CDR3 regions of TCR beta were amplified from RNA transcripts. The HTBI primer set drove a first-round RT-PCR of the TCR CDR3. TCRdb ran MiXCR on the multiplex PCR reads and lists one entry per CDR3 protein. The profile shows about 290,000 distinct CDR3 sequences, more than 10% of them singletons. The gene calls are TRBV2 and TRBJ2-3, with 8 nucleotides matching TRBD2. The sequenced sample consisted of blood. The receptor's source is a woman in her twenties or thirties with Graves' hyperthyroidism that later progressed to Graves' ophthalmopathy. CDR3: CASSVQRGFTDTQYF. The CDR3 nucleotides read TGTGCCAGCAGTGTCCAGCGGGGGTTCACAGATACGCAGTATTTT. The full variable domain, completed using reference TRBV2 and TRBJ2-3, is EPEVTQTPSHQVTQMGQEVILRCVPISNHLYFYWYRQILGQKVEFLVSFYNNEISEKSEIFDDQFSVERPDGSNFTLKIRSTKLEDSAMYFCASSVQRGFTDTQYFGPGTRLTVL.